The clone carrying this T cell receptor beta chain was observed many times. Its specificity is not known. This specimen belongs to a study of neurological immune-mediated disorders. Whole-study results and caveats: HTLV-1-associated myelopathy had the most TCR clonal expansion, whereas multiple sclerosis had the least (lower than in healthy controls).

Blood bank volunteers in Maryland, USA, served as healthy controls. It was from 2 million PBMCs stored at -80 C that the unsorted libraries were obtained. A 10-nucleotide random UMI tagged transcripts in template-switch 5'RACE cDNA synthesis. TCRdb reprocessed the 5' RACE reads via MiXCR and lists one record per CDR3 protein. Here the sample spans more than 70,000 distinct CDR3 sequences, roughly 17% being singletons. V was trimmed by 6 bases and J by 3 bases, leaving 11 bases between them. This CDR3 has 12 amino acids. The germline gives CDR1 DFQATT, CDR2 SNEGSKA (reference sequence). The V call is TRBV20-1, the J call TRBJ1-2; no definite D call. The sequencing sample was made of PBMCs. The TCR originated in a woman between 40 and 50 years old in good health. Written as DNA, the CDR3 is TGCAGTGCCCCAGACCGTTACTATGGCTACACCTTC. Protein sequence: CSAPDRYYGYTF.